This T cell receptor beta chain was recovered during a study of T cells after yellow fever vaccination. One entry per CDR3 protein results from TCRdb running MiXCR on the 5' RACE reads. The table has 200,000 to 300,000 distinct CDR3 sequences, 10% to 15% seen once. CDR1 is DFQATT and CDR2 is SNEGSKA in the germline V gene (reference sequence). The CDR3 length is 12 residues. The source of this sequence is a man in his thirties or forties who received the YFV17D yellow fever vaccine. Here the sequenced sample was CD4+ T cells sorted from PBMCs, taken 45 days after the yellow fever booster vaccination. The V gene is TRBV20-1, the J gene TRBJ2-3; 7 positions agree with TRBD2. This chain's CDR3 is CTCLADTDTQYF. The CDR3 DNA sequence: TGCACTTGTCTAGCGGACACAGATACGCAGTATTTT.